The 32 T cell receptor beta chains listed next were all sequenced from one sample in a study of blood T cell repertoires in COVID-19. Data came from immunoSEQ multiplex PCR; TCRdb stores just in-frame clones and leaves some out. The sample lists around 200,000 clones; around 89% were seen once. The sequencing sample was made of PBMCs or T cells enriched from blood (not recorded which). The receptors derive from a woman aged 25 to 39 who had recovered from COVID-19.

The V and J genes are TRBV5-4 and TRBJ2-1; no reliable D call. The CDR3 runs 15 residues. Trimming took 0 bases from V and 0 from J, leaving 7 bases between them. Germline CDR1 SGHNT, CDR2 YYREEE (reference sequence). The CDR3 nucleotides are TGTGCCAGCAGCTTGGTTCTAGGCTCCTACAATGAGCAGTTCTTC. It specifies CASSLVLGSYNEQFF.

This clone occurred many times. This sequence joins TRBV5-1 and TRBJ1-1, with D perhaps matching TRBD1 (5 bases). The CDR3 length is 14 residues. Germline V gene data show CDR1 as SGHRS and CDR2 as YFSETQ. V was shortened by 0 bases and J by 6 bases, with 12 bases between the two germline ends. The CDR3 DNA follows: TGCGCCAGCAGCTTGGTGGAAGGGACTCCTGAAGCTTTCTTT. This encodes CASSLVEGTPEAFF.

The genes are TRBV2 and TRBJ1-5; D is ambiguous. Per the germline V gene, CDR1 is SNHLY and CDR2 is FYNNEI. This CDR3 has 14 residues. The V gene lost 1 base and the J gene lost 4 bases, with 8 bases spanning the gap. CDR3 sequence reads: CASSEGHQNQPQHF. CDR3 coding DNA: TGTGCCAGCAGTGAAGGACACCAGAATCAGCCCCAGCATTTT. Supplemented by reference TRBV2 and TRBJ1-5, the full variable domain reads EPEVTQTPSHQVTQMGQEVILRCVPISNHLYFYWYRQILGQKVEFLVSFYNNEISEKSEIFDDQFSVERPDGSNFTLKIRSTKLEDSAMYFCASSEGHQNQPQHFGDGTRLSIL.

V and J are TRBV2 and TRBJ1-5; maybe TRBD1 (5 bases). Germline assignment: CDR1 SNHLY and CDR2 FYNNEI. This CDR3 is 14 amino acids long. V dropped 4 bases and J dropped 0 bases, with 7 bases sitting between them. The chain's CDR3 is CASSGQFSNQPQHF. The CDR3 bases are TGTGCCAGCAGTGGACAGTTTAGCAATCAGCCCCAGCATTTT.

CDR3 protein: CASSPDRGRGSSNTEAFF. The CDR3 coding sequence is TGTGCCAGCAGCCCCGACAGGGGGCGAGGTAGTAGTAACACTGAAGCTTTCTTT. This chain uses TRBV7-9 with TRBJ1-1; 10 positions agree with TRBD1. V shed 5 bases and J 2 bases; nucleotides not matched to a gene: 14. The CDR3 has 18 residues. CDR1 and CDR2 from the germline V gene are SEHNR and FQNEAQ (reference sequence).

This chain uses TRBV2 with TRBJ1-2; tentative D call: TRBD1 (6 bases). CDR1 SNHLY and CDR2 FYNNEI come from the germline V gene. The CDR3 contains 14 residues. The V and J ends lost 6 bases and 4 bases respectively, with 15 bases between them. The CDR3 nucleotides read TGTGCCAGCAGCCACAGGGTGTCCGGCTATGGCTACACCTTC. Its protein is CASSHRVSGYGYTF.

The J gene is TRBJ1-2, the V gene TRBV2, with D unclear. V lost 2 bases and J 3 bases, leaving 7 bases between the germline ends. CDR3 length: 13 amino acids. Germline V gives CDR1 SNHLY, CDR2 FYNNEI. The CDR3 loop is CASSENRDYGYTF. CDR3 DNA: TGTGCCAGCAGTGAAAACAGAGACTATGGCTACACCTTC.

The genes are TRBV9 and TRBJ2-7, with a tentative D call TRBD1 (5 bases). The CDR3 has 14 amino acids. V was pared by 0 bases and J by 3 bases, with 10 bases between. The germline gives CDR1 SGDLS, CDR2 YYNGEE. CDR3 protein: CASSVGSGYYEQYF. DNA of the CDR3: TGTGCCAGCAGCGTAGGGTCAGGGTACTACGAGCAGTACTTC.

The chain carries TRBV19 and TRBJ1-2; TRBD1 matches 7 bases. Germline CDR1 reads LNHDA; CDR2 reads SQIVND (reference sequence). The CDR3 consists of 18 residues. V was clipped by 0 bases and J by 3 bases; unmatched bases: 13. The CDR3 sequence: CASSIDLRFEGQYYGYTF. The DNA of the CDR3 is TGTGCCAGTAGTATAGATCTGAGGTTTGAGGGACAGTACTATGGCTACACCTTC.

The chain recombines TRBV6-4 with TRBJ2-3; D gene ambiguous. Germline assignment: CDR1 MRHNA and CDR2 SNTAGT. This CDR3 is 14 amino acids long. Trimming left V 3 bases short and J 2 bases short, with 9 bases between. The CDR3 region has the DNA TGTGCCAGCAGTGAAGGCAGCGACACAGATACGCAGTATTTT. This gives the protein CASSEGSDTDTQYF.

This sequence joins TRBV7-3 and TRBJ2-2; D call uncertain. The germline CDR1 and CDR2 sequences are SGHTA and FQGTGA. This CDR3 region has 16 residues. V lost 5 bases to trimming and J lost 1 base, with 14 bases between them. CDR3 nucleotides: TGTGCCAGCAGCCTCCGACACACAAAGAACACCGGGGAGCTGTTTTTT. It yields the protein CASSLRHTKNTGELFF.

This clone was found once. The chain joins TRBV2 to TRBJ2-7, with a possible D match to TRBD1 (5 bases). This CDR3 contains 15 residues. Per germline, CDR1 SNHLY and CDR2 FYNNEI. Trimming stripped 4 bases from V and 0 bases from J, with 13 bases between. CDR3 coding DNA: TGTGCCAGCAGTGGGCAGGGTGGGCCCTCCTACGAGCAGTACTTC. Its translation is CASSGQGGPSYEQYF.

This sequence joins TRBV7-6 and TRBJ2-2; the D is unclear. V lost 5 bases, J lost 5 bases, and 15 bases lay in between. The CDR3 consists of 15 residues. From germline, CDR1 is SGHVS and CDR2 FNYEAQ. DNA of the CDR3: TGTGCCAGCAGCCCCCTAGTCCCCCCAACCGGGGAGCTGTTTTTT. Translation: CASSPLVPPTGELFF.

This clone occurred once. The chain links TRBV6-2 or TRBV6-3 to TRBJ2-3, with a weak D call TRBD2 (5 bases). Between the trimmed V and J ends, which lost 6 bases and 2 bases, there was a span of 18 bases. The CDR3 length is 16 residues. Looked up from germline, CDR1 is MNHEY and CDR2 is SVGEGT. Here the CDR3 reads CASSPRPLATTDTQYF. The CDR3, as DNA: TGTGCCAGCAGCCCAAGACCCCTAGCAACCACAGATACGCAGTATTTT.

The J gene is TRBJ2-3, the V gene TRBV27; D call uncertain. The CDR3 totals 14 residues. In germline, CDR1 is MNHEY, CDR2 SMNVEV (reference sequence). V was pared by 6 bases and J by 2 bases, with 12 bases between. The CDR3 loop reads CASREVENTDTQYF. CDR3 sequence (DNA): TGTGCCAGCAGAGAGGTTGAGAACACAGATACGCAGTATTTT.

The genes are TRBV5-4 and TRBJ1-2; TRBD1 matches at 10 bases. CDR1 SGHNT and CDR2 YYREEE come from the germline V gene (reference sequence). J lost 8 bases, V lost 3 bases, and 7 bases had no gene match. The CDR3 has 14 residues. CDR3 nucleotide sequence: TGTGCCAGCAGCTGGGACAGGGGATGGGACGGCTACACCTTC. It yields the protein CASSWDRGWDGYTF.

This sequence joins TRBV7-2 and TRBJ2-5; possibly TRBD2 for D (5 bases). Trimming left V 0 bases short and J 3 bases short, with 8 bases between. CDR3 length: 14 residues. The germline gives CDR1 SGHTA, CDR2 FQGNSA. The CDR3 protein is CASSLARAEETQYF. CDR3 coding DNA: TGTGCCAGCAGCTTAGCGCGGGCAGAAGAGACCCAGTACTTC.

This clone was recorded many times. The rearrangement links TRBV6-4 to TRBJ2-5; 12 positions match TRBD2. This CDR3 is built from 14 residues. Germline V gives CDR1 MRHNA, CDR2 SNTAGT. Losses at the gene ends were 6 bases for V and 1 base for J; bases not matched to a gene: 0. In nucleotides, the CDR3 is TGTGCCAGCAGACTAGCGGGGGGCCAAGAGACCCAGTACTTC. Translating it yields CASRLAGGQETQYF.

This chain connects TRBV19 to TRBJ1-5, with 7 bases aligning to TRBD1. After removal of 2 bases from V and 4 bases from J, the junction contained 5 bases not matched to a gene. Germline CDR1 LNHDA, CDR2 SQIVND (reference sequence). The CDR3 spans 15 residues. This CDR3 is CASSIQGGSNQPQHF. CDR3 coding DNA: TGTGCCAGTAGTATACAGGGGGGAAGTAATCAGCCCCAGCATTTT.

The chain combines TRBV18 with TRBJ1-1, with D unresolved. V dropped 1 base and J dropped 0 bases, with 12 bases sitting between them. CDR3 length equals 16 residues. CDR1 and CDR2 from the germline V gene are KGHSH and LQKENI. In DNA form, the CDR3 reads TGTGCCAGCTCACCACTCGGGGATAGGATGAACACTGAAGCTTTCTTT. Its translation is CASSPLGDRMNTEAFF.

This rearrangement joins TRBV6-5 to TRBJ2-7; TRBD2 aligns across 9 bases. Looked up from germline, CDR1 is MNHEY and CDR2 is SVGAGI. The CDR3 is 14 amino acids. Trimming cost V 6 bases and J 3 bases; bases outside gene matches: 6. CDR3 protein: CASRLSGGGYEQYF. As DNA, the CDR3 is TGTGCCAGCAGACTTAGCGGGGGAGGCTACGAGCAGTACTTC.

This chain joins TRBV18 and TRBJ2-5; a weak D match, TRBD2 (5 bases). Germline CDR1 reads KGHSH; CDR2 reads LQKENI. This CDR3 is 12 amino acids long. V lost 2 bases and J lost 5, with 6 bases in between. The CDR3 protein is CASSPEGETQYF. The DNA of the CDR3 is TGTGCCAGCTCACCAGAGGGCGAGACCCAGTACTTC.

The rearrangement joins TRBV5-1 to TRBJ1-6; 7 bases are shared with TRBD1. Germline V gene data show CDR1 as SGHRS and CDR2 as YFSETQ. The trim removed 6 bases at V and 8 bases at J, leaving 8 bases unmatched. The length of the CDR3 is 14 residues. For the CDR3, the DNA is TGCGCCAGCAAAACGGGACAGAGACATTCACCCCTCCACTTT. It specifies CASKTGQRHSPLHF. The complete variable domain, with remaining parts taken from reference TRBV5-1 and TRBJ1-6, reads KAGVTQTPRYLIKTRGQQVTLSCSPISGHRSVSWYQQTPGQGLQFLFEYFSETQRNKGNFPGRFSGRQFSNSRSEMNVSTLELGDSALYLCASKTGQRHSPLHFGNGTRLTVT.

The rearrangement joins TRBV6-5 to TRBJ1-5, with 7 bases identical to TRBD1. The germline gives CDR1 MNHEY, CDR2 SVGAGI. J lost 5 bases, V lost 8 bases, and 3 bases had no gene match. CDR3 length: 12 amino acids. As DNA, the CDR3 is TGTGCCAGCGGGGGACAGCATCAGCCCCAGCATTTT. Translating it yields CASGGQHQPQHF.

This clone was recorded only once. The chain carries TRBV4-3 and TRBJ2-1; D is unclear. The length of the CDR3 is 18 residues. Germline lookup yields CDR1 LGHNA and CDR2 YSLEER. Trimming left V 0 bases short and J 6 bases short, with 21 bases between. CDR3 protein: CASSQEFPLIPGFNEQFF. DNA of the CDR3: TGCGCCAGCAGCCAAGAGTTCCCTTTGATCCCCGGGTTCAATGAGCAGTTCTTC.

This rearrangement joins TRBV11-3 to TRBJ1-1; D is unclear. There are 14 residues in the CDR3. Germline V CDR1 and CDR2: SGHNT, YENEEA. Trimming shortened V by 2 bases and J by 1 base, and 8 bases separated the two germline ends. CDR3 protein: CASSLNQANTEAFF. DNA for the CDR3: TGTGCCAGCAGCTTAAATCAAGCGAACACTGAAGCTTTCTTT.

The CDR3, as DNA: TGCGCCAGCAGCCAATCGCCCAGCGGGGGGGGATACAATGAGCAGTTCTTC. It translates to CASSQSPSGGGYNEQFF. J is TRBJ2-1 and V is TRBV4-3; 10 bases are a match to TRBD2. Germline V gene lookup returns CDR1 LGHNA and CDR2 YSLEER. J was trimmed by 4 bases and V by 2 bases; bases with no gene match: 8. The CDR3 totals 17 residues.

V gene TRBV27 combines with J gene TRBJ1-1, with a possible D match to TRBD1 (6 bases). Trimming shortened V by 0 bases and J by 3 bases, and 11 bases separated the two germline ends. This CDR3 contains 15 residues. CDR1 MNHEY and CDR2 SMNVEV come from the germline V gene (reference sequence). The CDR3 sequence: CASSLSNQGYTEAFF. The CDR3 nucleotides read TGTGCCAGCAGTTTATCAAACCAGGGGTACACTGAAGCTTTCTTT.

The V gene is TRBV6-4, the J gene TRBJ2-3, with 9 bases that match TRBD2. V lost 2 bases to trimming and J lost 7 bases; unmatched junction nucleotides: 7. Germline V gives CDR1 MRHNA, CDR2 SNTAGT. The CDR3 loop spans 15 amino acids. The CDR3 protein is CASSDRSGGMNTQYF. DNA for the CDR3: TGTGCCAGCAGTGACCGTAGCGGGGGTATGAATACGCAGTATTTT.

The chain has TRBV27 and TRBJ1-3, with TRBD1 identical over 9 bases. The CDR3 is made up of 12 amino acids. Germline V lookup: CDR1 MNHEY, CDR2 SMNVEV (reference sequence). The V and J ends lost 8 bases and 4 bases, in that order; junction bases with no gene match: 0. CDR3 nucleotide sequence: TGTGCCAGCGGGACAGGGGGAAACACCATATATTTT. Protein: CASGTGGNTIYF.

In this sample, this clone turned up a few times. The J gene is TRBJ2-3, the V gene TRBV19, with TRBD2 identical over 7 bases. The germline CDR1 and CDR2 sequences are LNHDA and SQIVND (reference sequence). V shed 3 bases, J shed 2 bases, and the junction held 8 bases outside the gene matches. This CDR3 has 16 residues. The CDR3 protein is CASSMYWTRNTDTQYF. The DNA for the CDR3 is TGTGCCAGTAGTATGTACTGGACTAGGAACACAGATACGCAGTATTTT. The variable domain in full, with the rest retrieved from reference TRBV19 and TRBJ2-3, is DGGITQSPKYLFRKEGQNVTLSCEQNLNHDAMYWYRQDPGQGLRLIYYSQIVNDFQKGDIAEGYSVSREKKESFPLTVTSAQKNPTAFYLCASSMYWTRNTDTQYFGPGTRLTVL.

The chain has TRBV7-8 and TRBJ1-1; D unresolved. The V and J ends lost 5 bases and 3 bases respectively, with 19 bases between them. Germline values: CDR1 SGHVS, CDR2 FQNEAQ. This CDR3 spans 16 amino acids. The CDR3 coding sequence is TGTGCCAGCAGCATTTACGTATTTTTGGACTACACTGAAGCTTTCTTT. The encoded protein is CASSIYVFLDYTEAFF.